This T cell receptor beta chain was recovered during a study of a mutant IDH1 vaccine in newly diagnosed glioma. About the research overall: Therapy received beforehand was radiotherapy, temozolomide, or both, with most patients given both.

The time point was: week 11, during vaccination. One vaccine dose held 300 ug of mutant IDH1 20-mer peptide and came with topical imiquimod. TCRdb's table, derived via immunoSEQ multiplex PCR, lists solely in-frame clones and lacks some. The table includes 60,000 to 75,000 clones, roughly four fifths detected once. In the case of this clone: Its antigen is unidentified.

The CDR3 is made up of 18 amino acids. Trimming at V came to 0 bases and at J to 1 base, leaving 6 bases not matched to a gene. The germline gives CDR1 WSHSY, CDR2 SAAADI. This TCR was sampled from a man aged 25 to 40 with glioma. The chain recombines TRBV10-2 with TRBJ2-2, with 9 bases aligning to TRBD1. Source: PBMCs, taken from a glioma patient whose treatment included an IDH1 peptide vaccine. The DNA for the CDR3 is TGCGCCAGCAGTGAGTCGAATCCGGGACAGGGGAACACCGGGGAGCTGTTTTTT. It codes for CASSESNPGQGNTGELFF.